The 17 T cell receptor beta chains below come from one sample, sequenced in a study of blood T cell repertoires in COVID-19. Sequencing was performed with immunoSEQ multiplex PCR; in TCRdb, only in-frame clones are kept and a portion is missing. The repertoire holds approximately 40,000 clones, about 91% seen once, with around 5.4% in the top ten. Sample: peripheral blood. All receptors derive from a woman of 80 years or more with acute or convalescent COVID-19.

This clone was seen only once. The chain joins TRBV19 to TRBJ2-7; 7 bases are shared with TRBD1. Germline V CDR1 and CDR2: LNHDA, SQIVND (reference sequence). The CDR3 is made up of 13 amino acids. Unmatched junction bases numbered 4, after V lost 4 bases and J lost 4 bases. CDR3: CASSSRDSYEQYF. In nucleotides, the CDR3 is TGTGCCAGTAGTAGCAGGGACAGTTACGAGCAGTACTTC.

This chain joins TRBV11-2 and TRBJ1-4; 8 bases align to TRBD1. The germline gives CDR1 SGHAT, CDR2 FQNNGV. J lost 7 bases, V lost 5 bases, and 15 bases had no gene match. This CDR3 is 17 amino acids long. CDR3 nucleotide sequence: TGTGCCAGCAGCCCTTACATGGGGACAGGAGCTATTGAAAAACTGTTTTTT. Its translation is CASSPYMGTGAIEKLFF.

The chain links TRBV30 to TRBJ2-3; D not resolved. This CDR3 has 13 residues. V lost 2 bases to trimming and J lost 1 base, with 7 bases between them. The V gene's germline CDR1 is GTSNPN and CDR2 SVGIG (reference sequence). The CDR3 sequence is CAWSMAGTDTQYF. The DNA of the CDR3 is TGTGCCTGGAGTATGGCTGGCACAGATACGCAGTATTTT.

The CDR3 bases are TGTGCCTGGAGCAAGCAGGAATATAGCAATCAGCCCCAGCATTTT. As protein: CAWSKQEYSNQPQHF. The chain has TRBV30 and TRBJ1-5; D uncertain. CDR3 length: 15 amino acids. Trimming cost V 3 bases and J 0 bases, with 12 bases left between them. Germline V gene sequence: CDR1 GTSNPN, CDR2 SVGIG (reference sequence).

The gene calls are TRBV4-1 and TRBJ1-1; D unresolved. V was pared by 1 base and J by 11 bases, with 11 bases between. Germline CDR1 and CDR2: MGHRA and YSYEKL. The CDR3 totals 12 residues. The CDR3 reads CASSQGGGGAFF. CDR3 sequence (DNA): TGCGCCAGCAGCCAAGGAGGAGGTGGGGCTTTCTTT.

The CDR3 loop is CASSLVGGTVSSPLHF. The CDR3 DNA reads as TGTGCCAGCAGCTTAGTAGGGGGGACAGTATCTTCACCCCTCCACTTT. This rearrangement joins TRBV7-8 to TRBJ1-6, with 7 bases fitting TRBD1. The germline CDR1 and CDR2 sequences are SGHVS and FQNEAQ. Trimming cost V 1 base and J 9 bases; bases outside gene matches: 9. This CDR3 spans 16 amino acids.

The CDR3 nucleotides read TGTGCCACCAACGGAGGAGGCAGGGGTGTGGAGCAGTTCTTC. Translated, it gives CATNGGGRGVEQFF. V gene TRBV24-1 combines with J gene TRBJ2-1; a possible D gene is TRBD1 (6 bases). This CDR3 is 14 amino acids long. CDR1 is KGHDR and CDR2 is SFDVKD in the germline V gene. V was trimmed by 8 bases and J by 10 bases, leaving 20 bases between them.

This chain connects TRBV6-5 to TRBJ1-2; 7 bases agree with TRBD1. Germline V gives CDR1 MNHEY, CDR2 SVGAGI. V lost 2 bases and J lost 7; bases outside the gene matches: 7. CDR3 size: 14 residues. CDR3 nucleotides: TGTGCCAGCAGTTACGGGACAGCCAAACTTGGCTACACCTTC. It is translated as CASSYGTAKLGYTF.

V usage is TRBV5-1 and J usage is TRBJ1-3; D gene uncertain. The CDR3 extends over 19 amino acids. V was cut by 0 bases and J by 1 base, with 20 bases left in between. Germline loops: CDR1 SGHRS, CDR2 YFSETQ. The CDR3 DNA is TGCGCCAGCAGCTTGGGAGCCTCATGGAGGGTCCATTCTGGAAACACCATATATTTT. Protein: CASSLGASWRVHSGNTIYF. The full variable domain, with the rest looked up from reference TRBV5-1 and TRBJ1-3, is KAGVTQTPRYLIKTRGQQVTLSCSPISGHRSVSWYQQTPGQGLQFLFEYFSETQRNKGNFPGRFSGRQFSNSRSEMNVSTLELGDSALYLCASSLGASWRVHSGNTIYFGEGSWLTVV.

The chain carries TRBV6-5 and TRBJ2-7; D not resolved. Trimming took 6 bases from V and 0 from J, leaving 3 bases between them. This CDR3 has 11 residues. The germline V gene encodes CDR1 MNHEY and CDR2 SVGAGI. The CDR3 here is CASSGSYEQYF. In DNA form, the CDR3 reads TGTGCCAGCAGCGGCTCCTACGAGCAGTACTTC.

The V call is TRBV18, the J call TRBJ1-1; the match to TRBD1 covers 8 bases. The CDR3 is 16 residues long. Germline-derived CDR1 and CDR2 are KGHSH and LQKENI. The V gene end was trimmed by 2 bases and the J gene end by 0 bases; junction bases not matched to a gene: 5. CDR3 loop: CASSPWTGMLNTEAFF. The DNA for the CDR3 is TGTGCCAGCTCACCATGGACAGGGATGTTGAACACTGAAGCTTTCTTT. Full variable domain (missing parts from reference TRBV18 and TRBJ1-1): NAGVMQNPRHLVRRRGQEARLRCSPMKGHSHVYWYRQLPEEGLKFMVYLQKENIIDESGMPKERFSAEFPKEGPSILRIQQVVRGDSAAYFCASSPWTGMLNTEAFFGQGTRLTVV.

The V gene is TRBV5-1, the J gene TRBJ2-2; 10 bases agree with TRBD1. Trimming at V came to 8 bases and at J to 0 bases, leaving 7 bases not matched to a gene. The V gene's germline CDR1 is SGHRS and CDR2 YFSETQ. This CDR3 contains 16 residues. The CDR3 nucleotides read TGCGCCAGTTTTCCCGGGACAGGGGCGAACACCGGGGAGCTGTTTTTT. It yields the protein CASFPGTGANTGELFF. Filled out from reference TRBV5-1 and TRBJ2-2, the complete variable domain reads KAGVTQTPRYLIKTRGQQVTLSCSPISGHRSVSWYQQTPGQGLQFLFEYFSETQRNKGNFPGRFSGRQFSNSRSEMNVSTLELGDSALYLCASFPGTGANTGELFFGEGSRLTVL.

A few counts support this clone. V usage is TRBV7-8 and J usage is TRBJ1-1; 9 positions agree with TRBD1. Germline CDR1 and CDR2: SGHVS and FQNEAQ. CDR3 length: 16 amino acids. J gave up 4 bases and V 3 bases, and 9 bases lay outside the gene matches. The CDR3 loop is CASSFHPGQGSTEAFF. CDR3 coding DNA: TGTGCCAGCAGCTTCCACCCGGGACAGGGAAGCACTGAAGCTTTCTTT.

The chain is built from TRBV25-1 and TRBJ2-5; weak D call: TRBD1 (5 bases). V lost 1 base and J lost 1, with 10 bases in between. CDR1 and CDR2 from the germline V gene are MGHDK and SYGVNS. The CDR3 totals 15 residues. The CDR3 DNA sequence: TGTGCCAGCAGTGAATTCAGACAGACCCAAGAGACCCAGTACTTC. Protein product: CASSEFRQTQETQYF.

This clone has a single count. The CDR3 reads CASSVEASGGYEQYF. DNA of the CDR3: TGTGCCAGCAGCGTAGAGGCTAGCGGGGGCTACGAGCAGTACTTC. The chain links TRBV9 to TRBJ2-7; 10 bases match TRBD2. Trimming at V came to 0 bases and at J to 3 bases, leaving 3 bases not matched to a gene. CDR1 is SGDLS, CDR2 YYNGEE, per germline. This CDR3 is 15 amino acids long.

The chain employs TRBV3-1 (or the pseudogene TRBV3-2) and TRBJ2-5, with D tentatively TRBD1 (5 bases). Germline-derived CDR1 and CDR2 are LGHDT and YNNKEL (reference sequence). Trimming left V 3 bases short and J 1 base short, with 9 bases between. The CDR3 extends over 14 amino acids. The CDR3 nucleotides read TGTGCCAGCAGCCACAGTGGGGCCCAAGAGACCCAGTACTTC. It yields the protein CASSHSGAQETQYF.

The chain joins TRBV25-1 to TRBJ1-4; D gene uncertain. Germline values: CDR1 MGHDK, CDR2 SYGVNS. The CDR3 contains 11 residues. Trimming shortened V by 10 bases and J by 7 bases, and 10 bases separated the two germline ends. For the CDR3, the DNA is TGTGCCACTGGAGGGCGTGAAAAACTGTTTTTT. This translates into CATGGREKLFF.